The 4 T cell receptor beta chains given below trace back to one sample, sequenced in a study of cytomegalovirus exposure and HLA in healthy donors. TCRdb keeps only in-frame clones here, not all; method: immunoSEQ multiplex PCR. This sample carries roughly 150,000 clones, about 88% of them seen once, and the ten largest clones take 3% to 3.5%. The sample consisted of PBMCs. All receptors come from a young woman in good health and CMV-seropositive.

The J gene is TRBJ2-3, the V gene TRBV10-3; maybe TRBD1 (6 bases). The CDR3 runs to 14 residues. Looked up from germline, CDR1 is ENHRY and CDR2 is SYGVKD. Trimming left V 7 bases short and J 2 bases short, with 13 bases between. This CDR3 is CAINPDRTTDTQYF. The CDR3, as DNA: TGTGCCATCAATCCGGACAGAACCACAGATACGCAGTATTTT.

This clone was counted between two and nine times. The chain couples TRBV19 to TRBJ2-7; D is possibly TRBD1 (5 bases). This CDR3 is 13 amino acids long. The ends were cut back, 3 bases at V and 2 bases at J, with 8 bases in the middle. Per the germline V gene, CDR1 is LNHDA and CDR2 is SQIVND (reference sequence). CDR3 amino acids: CASSIPGTYEQYF. CDR3 sequence (DNA): TGTGCCAGTAGTATCCCAGGGACCTACGAGCAGTACTTC.

The V call is TRBV25-1, the J call TRBJ2-1, with TRBD2 matching 7 bases. This CDR3 comprises 16 residues. V lost 1 base, J lost 0 bases, and 3 bases stayed unmatched. Germline CDR1 reads MGHDK; CDR2 reads SYGVNS. The CDR3 DNA follows: TGTGCCAGCAGTGAATTTGGCGGGGGCTCCTACAATGAGCAGTTCTTC. Its translation: CASSEFGGGSYNEQFF.

This clone was observed a handful of times. The chain links TRBV11-3 to TRBJ1-3; TRBD1 might be the D (6 bases). CDR1 and CDR2 (germline): SGHNT, YENEEA. The CDR3 length is 15 residues. Trimming stripped 1 base from V and 4 bases from J, with 11 bases between. CDR3 nucleotide sequence: TGTGCCAGCAGCTTAGCAGGGGCTGGAGGAAACACCATATATTTT. Amino acids: CASSLAGAGGNTIYF.